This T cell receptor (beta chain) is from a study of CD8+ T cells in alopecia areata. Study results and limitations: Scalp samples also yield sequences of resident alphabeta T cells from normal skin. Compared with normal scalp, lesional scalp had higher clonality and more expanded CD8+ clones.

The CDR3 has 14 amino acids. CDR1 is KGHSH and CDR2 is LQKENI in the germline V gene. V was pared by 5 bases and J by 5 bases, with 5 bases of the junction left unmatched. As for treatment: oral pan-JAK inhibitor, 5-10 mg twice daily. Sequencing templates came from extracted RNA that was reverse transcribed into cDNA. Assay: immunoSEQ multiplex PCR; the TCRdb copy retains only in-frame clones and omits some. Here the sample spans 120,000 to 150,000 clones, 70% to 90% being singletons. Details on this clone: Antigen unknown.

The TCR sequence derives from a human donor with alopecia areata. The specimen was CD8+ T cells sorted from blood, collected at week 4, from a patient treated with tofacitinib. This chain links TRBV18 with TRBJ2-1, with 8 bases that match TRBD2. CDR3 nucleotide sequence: TGTGCCAGCTCAAACGGGGGGGACAACAATGAGCAGTTCTTC. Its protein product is CASSNGGDNNEQFF.